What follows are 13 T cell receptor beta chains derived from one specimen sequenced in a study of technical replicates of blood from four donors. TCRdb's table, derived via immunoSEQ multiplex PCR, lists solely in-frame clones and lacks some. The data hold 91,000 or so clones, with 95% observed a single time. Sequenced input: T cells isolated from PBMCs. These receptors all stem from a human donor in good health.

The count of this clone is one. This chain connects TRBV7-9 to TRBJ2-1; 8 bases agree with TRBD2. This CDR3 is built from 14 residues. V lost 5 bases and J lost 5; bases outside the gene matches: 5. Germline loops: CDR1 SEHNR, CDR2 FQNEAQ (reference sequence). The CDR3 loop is CASSDLAGHNEQFF. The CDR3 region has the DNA TGTGCCAGCAGCGATTTAGCGGGGCACAATGAGCAGTTCTTC.

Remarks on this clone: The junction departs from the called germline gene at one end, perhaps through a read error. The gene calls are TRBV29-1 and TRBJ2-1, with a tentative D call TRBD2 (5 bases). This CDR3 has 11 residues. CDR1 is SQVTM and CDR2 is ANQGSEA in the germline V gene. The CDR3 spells CSAELDNEQFF. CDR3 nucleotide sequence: TGCAGCGCTGAACTAGACAATGAGCAGTTCTTC.

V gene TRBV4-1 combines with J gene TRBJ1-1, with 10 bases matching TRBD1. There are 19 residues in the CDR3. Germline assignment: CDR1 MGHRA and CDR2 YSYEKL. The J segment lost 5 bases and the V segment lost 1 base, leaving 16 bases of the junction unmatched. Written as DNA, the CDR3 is TGCGCCAGCAGCCAAGTGTACGGGACAGGGGATGGGGCAAGGACTGAAGCTTTCTTT. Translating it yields CASSQVYGTGDGARTEAFF.

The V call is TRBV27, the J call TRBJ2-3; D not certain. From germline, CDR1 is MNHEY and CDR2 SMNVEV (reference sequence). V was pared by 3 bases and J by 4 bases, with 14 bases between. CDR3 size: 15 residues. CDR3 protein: CASSFTRPSPDTQYF. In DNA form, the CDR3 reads TGTGCCAGCAGTTTCACACGCCCTTCTCCAGATACGCAGTATTTT.

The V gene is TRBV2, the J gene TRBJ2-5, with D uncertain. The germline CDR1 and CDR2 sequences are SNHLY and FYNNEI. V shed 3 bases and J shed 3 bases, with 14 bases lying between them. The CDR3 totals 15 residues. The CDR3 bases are TGTGCCAGCAGTGAGGGTCTGTACCTAGAAGAGACCCAGTACTTC. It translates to CASSEGLYLEETQYF.

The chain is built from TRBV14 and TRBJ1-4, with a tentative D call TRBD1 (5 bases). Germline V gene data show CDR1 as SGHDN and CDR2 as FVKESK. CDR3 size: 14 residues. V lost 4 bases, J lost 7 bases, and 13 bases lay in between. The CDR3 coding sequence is TGTGCCAGCAGCCGTCGGGGGTACAGTGAAAAACTGTTTTTT. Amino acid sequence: CASSRRGYSEKLFF.

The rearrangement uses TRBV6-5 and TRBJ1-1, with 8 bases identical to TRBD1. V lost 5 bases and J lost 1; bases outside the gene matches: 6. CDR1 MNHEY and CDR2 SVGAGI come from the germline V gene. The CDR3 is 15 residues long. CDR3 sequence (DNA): TGTGCCAGCAGTATCGGGACAGGCGGGAACACTGAAGCTTTCTTT. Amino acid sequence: CASSIGTGGNTEAFF.

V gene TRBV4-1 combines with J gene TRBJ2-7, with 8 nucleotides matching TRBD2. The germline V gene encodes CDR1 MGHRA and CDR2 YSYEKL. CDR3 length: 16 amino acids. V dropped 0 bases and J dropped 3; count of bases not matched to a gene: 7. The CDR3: CASSQDRTSFGYEQYF. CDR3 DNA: TGCGCCAGCAGCCAAGATAGGACTAGCTTTGGCTACGAGCAGTACTTC.

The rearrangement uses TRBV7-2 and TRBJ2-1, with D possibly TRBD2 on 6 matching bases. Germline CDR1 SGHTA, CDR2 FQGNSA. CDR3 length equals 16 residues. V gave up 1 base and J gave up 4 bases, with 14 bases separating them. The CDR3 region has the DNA TGTGCCAGCAGCTTAGTCCGGGGGACCCATTACAATGAGCAGTTCTTC. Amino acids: CASSLVRGTHYNEQFF.

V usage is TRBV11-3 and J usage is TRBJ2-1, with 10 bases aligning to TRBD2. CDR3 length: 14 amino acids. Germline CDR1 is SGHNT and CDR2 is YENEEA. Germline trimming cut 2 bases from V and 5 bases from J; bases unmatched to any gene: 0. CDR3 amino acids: CASSLLAGDNEQFF. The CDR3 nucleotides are TGTGCCAGCAGCTTACTAGCGGGGGACAATGAGCAGTTCTTC.

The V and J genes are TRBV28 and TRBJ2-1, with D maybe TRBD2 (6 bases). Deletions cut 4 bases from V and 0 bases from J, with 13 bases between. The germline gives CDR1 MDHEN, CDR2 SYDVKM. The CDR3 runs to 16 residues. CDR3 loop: CASSSAGTDSYNEQFF. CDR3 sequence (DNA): TGTGCCAGCAGTTCCGCCGGGACTGACTCCTACAATGAGCAGTTCTTC.

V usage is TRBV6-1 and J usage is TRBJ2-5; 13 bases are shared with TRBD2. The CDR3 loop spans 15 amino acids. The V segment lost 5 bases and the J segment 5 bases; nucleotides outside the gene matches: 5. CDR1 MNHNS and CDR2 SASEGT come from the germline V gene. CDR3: CASSPLAGGGETQYF. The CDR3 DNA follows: TGTGCCAGCAGTCCACTAGCGGGAGGGGGGGAGACCCAGTACTTC.

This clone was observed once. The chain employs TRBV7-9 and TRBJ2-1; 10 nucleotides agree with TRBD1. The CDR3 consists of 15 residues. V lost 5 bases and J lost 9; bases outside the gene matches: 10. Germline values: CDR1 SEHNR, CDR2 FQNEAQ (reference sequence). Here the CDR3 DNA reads TGTGCCAGCAGCCACCGCGACAGGGGGCTTGGTGAGCAGTTCTTC. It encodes CASSHRDRGLGEQFF.